The subject of this entry is one T cell receptor (beta chain). This entry belongs to a study of blood T cell repertoires in COVID-19. Study background: PBMCs, B-cell-depleted T cells, or T cells provided the cDNA or gDNA that made up the material.

This CDR3 has 14 amino acids. Germline V CDR1 and CDR2: SGHDN, FVKESK. V dropped 4 bases and J dropped 12; count of bases not matched to a gene: 10. The authors' processing: Estimated nucleated cell counts came from reference gene primer amplification. This table comes from immunoSEQ multiplex PCR, and its TCRdb copy is limited to in-frame clones, with some not included. V, J and clone size are taken as reported in that table, and D and trimming were inferred from the DNA itself. The sample lists roughly 280,000 clones, 85% to 90% occurring once. The participants were between roughly 18 and 89 years old and came from under 25 US areas. Participants reported their clinical history, and cohort assignment relied on those reports.

Material for sequencing was PBMCs or T cells enriched from blood (not recorded which). The rearrangement links TRBV14 to TRBJ1-4; TRBD1 aligns across 8 bases. This TCR came from a woman aged 25 to 45 with acute COVID-19. Written as DNA, the CDR3 is TGTGCCAGCAGCCCGAGGACAGGGATAGGTGAACTGTTTTTT. Translated: CASSPRTGIGELFF.